Listed below are T cell receptor beta chains from one sample, sequenced in a study of T cell responses to AZD1222 COVID-19 vaccine. Clones were read by immunoSEQ multiplex PCR, and TCRdb kept only the in-frame ones, dropping some. The sample carries 100,000 or so clones, about nine tenths recorded once. This material consisted of peripheral blood, taken on day 0 of AZD1222 vaccination. The receptor set was obtained from an adult in good health. The CDR3 runs from the conserved cysteine through the conserved F or W. Fields, in order: clone size, J gene, D gene, V gene, CDR3 protein, CDR3 DNA. The D gene is left open where the match is weak. Rows give clone size only sometimes, using once, few, many, or a class for an expanded clone.

clone_size: NA; j_call: TRBJ1-2; d_call: NA; v_call: TRBV18; cdr3_aa: CASSPGKLYGYTF; cdr3_nt: TGTGCCAGCTCACCAGGGAAATTATATGGCTACACCTTC
clone_size: NA; j_call: TRBJ1-2; d_call: TRBD1; v_call: TRBV28; cdr3_aa: CASSLLGDRDNYGYTF; cdr3_nt: TGTGCCAGCAGTCTGCTGGGGGACAGGGACAACTATGGCTACACCTTC
clone_size: NA; j_call: TRBJ2-2; d_call: TRBD2; v_call: TRBV7-9; cdr3_aa: CASSSTLFKRGLYTGELFF; cdr3_nt: TGTGCCAGCAGCTCTACCCTTTTTAAGCGGGGTCTTTACACCGGGGAGCTGTTTTTT
clone_size: NA; j_call: TRBJ2-5; d_call: NA; v_call: TRBV6-1; cdr3_aa: CASSEYLRSQETQYF; cdr3_nt: TGTGCCAGCAGTGAATACTTGAGGTCCCAAGAGACCCAGTACTTC
clone_size: once; j_call: TRBJ1-1; d_call: NA; v_call: TRBV30; cdr3_aa: CAWSVEVQAFF; cdr3_nt: TGTGCCTGGAGTGTCGAGGTACAAGCTTTCTTT
clone_size: NA; j_call: TRBJ2-1; d_call: TRBD1; v_call: TRBV7-8; cdr3_aa: CASSLAPPRQGRYEQFF; cdr3_nt: TGTGCCAGCAGCTTAGCCCCCCCACGACAGGGTCGGTATGAGCAGTTCTTC
clone_size: NA; j_call: TRBJ1-2; d_call: NA; v_call: TRBV3-1/TRBV3-2; cdr3_aa: CASSQEAGDYGYTF; cdr3_nt: TGTGCCAGCAGCCAAGAGGCAGGGGACTATGGCTACACCTTC
clone_size: NA; j_call: TRBJ1-1; d_call: TRBD1; v_call: TRBV2; cdr3_aa: CASSDPTGVFTEAFF; cdr3_nt: TGTGCCAGCAGTGACCCGACAGGGGTGTTCACTGAAGCTTTCTTT
clone_size: NA; j_call: TRBJ1-2; d_call: TRBD1; v_call: TRBV6-5; cdr3_aa: CASSTWTGIGYTF; cdr3_nt: TGTGCCAGCAGTACTTGGACAGGGATTGGCTACACCTTC
clone_size: NA; j_call: TRBJ2-7; d_call: NA; v_call: TRBV3-1/TRBV3-2; cdr3_aa: CASSQDLATYEQYF; cdr3_nt: TGTGCCAGCAGCCAAGATTTGGCAACTTACGAGCAGTACTTC
clone_size: once; j_call: TRBJ2-2; d_call: NA; v_call: TRBV5-1; cdr3_aa: CASSLARRGTGELFF; cdr3_nt: TGCGCCAGCAGCTTGGCCAGGCGGGGCACCGGGGAGCTGTTTTTT
clone_size: NA; j_call: TRBJ2-1; d_call: NA; v_call: TRBV24-1; cdr3_aa: CATSDPRGNFTMKQFF; cdr3_nt: TGTGCCACCAGTGATCCTCGGGGTAACTTCACAATGAAGCAGTTCTTC
clone_size: NA; j_call: TRBJ1-5; d_call: NA; v_call: TRBV28; cdr3_aa: CASSLYRGSMDNQPQHF; cdr3_nt: TGTGCCAGCAGTTTATATCGGGGGTCGATGGACAATCAGCCCCAGCATTTT
clone_size: NA; j_call: TRBJ2-7; d_call: NA; v_call: TRBV18; cdr3_aa: CASSRGNEQYF; cdr3_nt: TGTGCCAGCTCACGGGGAAACGAGCAGTACTTC
clone_size: NA; j_call: TRBJ1-2; d_call: NA; v_call: TRBV19; cdr3_aa: CASSMAGGRTGGYTF; cdr3_nt: TGTGCCAGTAGTATGGCCGGGGGGCGTACTGGAGGCTACACCTTC
clone_size: NA; j_call: TRBJ2-5; d_call: NA; v_call: TRBV19; cdr3_aa: CASSILGDGGLETQYF; cdr3_nt: TGTGCCAGTAGTATATTAGGGGATGGGGGGTTGGAGACCCAGTACTTC
clone_size: NA; j_call: TRBJ2-1; d_call: NA; v_call: TRBV5-1; cdr3_aa: CASHQGGEYNEQFF; cdr3_nt: TGCGCCAGTCACCAGGGGGGGGAGTACAATGAGCAGTTCTTC
clone_size: NA; j_call: TRBJ1-6; d_call: TRBD1; v_call: TRBV29-1; cdr3_aa: CSVETGQDNSPLHF; cdr3_nt: TGCAGCGTTGAAACGGGACAGGATAATTCACCCCTCCACTTT
clone_size: NA; j_call: TRBJ2-7; d_call: NA; v_call: TRBV5-1; cdr3_aa: CASSLDPRPTYEQYF; cdr3_nt: TGCGCCAGCAGCTTGGACCCGCGCCCAACCTACGAGCAGTACTTC
clone_size: NA; j_call: TRBJ2-3; d_call: NA; v_call: TRBV9; cdr3_aa: CASSALRRGVDTQYF; cdr3_nt: TGTGCCAGCAGCGCGCTACGAAGGGGTGTCGATACGCAGTATTTT
clone_size: NA; j_call: TRBJ2-5; d_call: NA; v_call: TRBV2; cdr3_aa: CASAETVSPQAKETQYF; cdr3_nt: TGTGCCAGCGCCGAGACGGTCTCCCCACAGGCTAAAGAGACCCAGTACTTC
clone_size: few; j_call: TRBJ1-3; d_call: TRBD1; v_call: TRBV30; cdr3_aa: CAWSGTGGNTIYF; cdr3_nt: TGTGCCTGGAGTGGGACAGGTGGAAACACCATATATTTT
clone_size: NA; j_call: TRBJ2-5; d_call: NA; v_call: TRBV12-3/TRBV12-4; cdr3_aa: CASSFWQETQYF; cdr3_nt: TGTGCCAGCAGTTTCTGGCAAGAGACCCAGTACTTC
clone_size: NA; j_call: TRBJ1-1; d_call: NA; v_call: TRBV5-5; cdr3_aa: CASSLEVSEAFF; cdr3_nt: TGTGCCAGCAGCTTGGAAGTGTCTGAAGCTTTCTTT
clone_size: NA; j_call: TRBJ1-6; d_call: NA; v_call: TRBV13; cdr3_aa: CASMVNNSPLHF; cdr3_nt: TGTGCCAGCATGGTGAATAATTCACCCCTCCACTTT
clone_size: NA; j_call: TRBJ2-3; d_call: NA; v_call: TRBV29-1; cdr3_aa: CSVGLGAADTQYF; cdr3_nt: TGCAGCGTCGGACTGGGTGCGGCAGATACGCAGTATTTT
clone_size: NA; j_call: TRBJ2-5; d_call: NA; v_call: TRBV7-8; cdr3_aa: CASSAYGVQETQYF; cdr3_nt: TGTGCCAGCAGCGCGTACGGGGTCCAAGAGACCCAGTACTTC
clone_size: NA; j_call: TRBJ1-5; d_call: NA; v_call: TRBV23-1; cdr3_aa: CASSQSNRQHF; cdr3_nt: TGCGCCAGCAGTCAATCTAATCGCCAGCATTTT
clone_size: NA; j_call: TRBJ1-5; d_call: TRBD1; v_call: TRBV5-1; cdr3_aa: CASSPGTGGGHQPQHF; cdr3_nt: TGCGCCAGCAGCCCCGGGACAGGGGGAGGGCATCAGCCCCAGCATTTT
clone_size: NA; j_call: TRBJ1-1; d_call: TRBD1; v_call: TRBV5-1; cdr3_aa: CASSPITGGNEAFF; cdr3_nt: TGCGCCAGCAGCCCGATAACAGGGGGCAATGAAGCTTTCTTT
clone_size: NA; j_call: TRBJ2-2; d_call: NA; v_call: TRBV5-1; cdr3_aa: CASSTDGSSNTGELFF; cdr3_nt: TGCGCCAGCAGCACGGATGGGAGCTCGAACACCGGGGAGCTGTTTTTT
clone_size: NA; j_call: TRBJ1-1; d_call: NA; v_call: TRBV29-1; cdr3_aa: CSALDFEAFF; cdr3_nt: TGCAGCGCCTTGGACTTTGAAGCTTTCTTT
clone_size: NA; j_call: TRBJ2-7; d_call: NA; v_call: TRBV24-1; cdr3_aa: CATSAGTIYEQYF; cdr3_nt: TGTGCCACCAGTGCCGGGACAATCTACGAGCAGTACTTC
clone_size: once; j_call: TRBJ1-1; d_call: TRBD1; v_call: TRBV24-1; cdr3_aa: CATSDLQGGMAFF; cdr3_nt: TGTGCCACCAGTGATTTGCAAGGGGGCATGGCTTTCTTT
clone_size: NA; j_call: TRBJ2-5; d_call: NA; v_call: TRBV2; cdr3_aa: CASSEEETQYF; cdr3_nt: TGTGCCAGCAGTGAAGAGGAGACCCAGTACTTC
clone_size: NA; j_call: TRBJ1-4; d_call: NA; v_call: TRBV4-1; cdr3_aa: CASSRLITGLGTNEKLFF; cdr3_nt: TGCGCCAGCAGCCGGCTTATCACGGGGCTTGGGACTAATGAAAAACTGTTTTTT
clone_size: NA; j_call: TRBJ1-6; d_call: TRBD1; v_call: TRBV19; cdr3_aa: CATGRRDRGGLSNSPLHF; cdr3_nt: TGTGCCACCGGAAGGCGAGACAGGGGAGGTCTTTCGAATTCACCCCTCCACTTT
clone_size: NA; j_call: TRBJ1-2; d_call: NA; v_call: TRBV18; cdr3_aa: CASSPPSQGSYGYTF; cdr3_nt: TGTGCCAGCTCACCACCGAGCCAGGGGAGCTATGGCTACACCTTC
clone_size: NA; j_call: TRBJ1-2; d_call: NA; v_call: TRBV2; cdr3_aa: CASSYLQGGYGYTF; cdr3_nt: TGTGCCAGCAGCTACCTCCAGGGCGGCTATGGCTACACCTTC
clone_size: NA; j_call: TRBJ2-1; d_call: NA; v_call: TRBV27; cdr3_aa: CASSFSPRVINEQFF; cdr3_nt: TGTGCCAGCAGTTTTTCGCCCAGGGTAATCAATGAGCAGTTCTTC
clone_size: NA; j_call: TRBJ1-1; d_call: NA; v_call: TRBV28; cdr3_aa: CASSLFPTANTEAFF; cdr3_nt: TGTGCCAGCAGTTTGTTCCCCACCGCGAACACTGAAGCTTTCTTT
clone_size: once; j_call: TRBJ2-7; d_call: NA; v_call: TRBV6-5; cdr3_aa: CASSVVLDSYEQYF; cdr3_nt: TGTGCCAGCAGCGTGGTACTGGACTCCTACGAGCAGTACTTC
clone_size: few; j_call: TRBJ1-5; d_call: NA; v_call: TRBV19; cdr3_aa: CASSIGTGYSNQPQHF; cdr3_nt: TGTGCCAGTAGTATAGGCACAGGGTATAGCAATCAGCCCCAGCATTTT
clone_size: NA; j_call: TRBJ1-6; d_call: TRBD1; v_call: TRBV10-3; cdr3_aa: CAITSGTGYSPLHF; cdr3_nt: TGTGCCATCACTTCTGGGACAGGGTATTCACCCCTCCACTTT
clone_size: NA; j_call: TRBJ1-1; d_call: NA; v_call: TRBV19; cdr3_aa: CASSIRGGGTEAFF; cdr3_nt: TGTGCCAGTAGTATTCGAGGAGGCGGGACAGAAGCTTTCTTT
clone_size: NA; j_call: TRBJ1-2; d_call: NA; v_call: TRBV12-3/TRBV12-4; cdr3_aa: CASSLGTYGYTF; cdr3_nt: TGTGCCAGCAGTTTGGGGACCTATGGCTACACCTTC
clone_size: NA; j_call: TRBJ1-2; d_call: TRBD1; v_call: TRBV20-1; cdr3_aa: CSASLDRQGFDYGYTF; cdr3_nt: TGCAGTGCTAGTTTAGACAGACAGGGGTTTGACTATGGCTACACCTTC
clone_size: NA; j_call: TRBJ2-7; d_call: NA; v_call: TRBV3-1/TRBV3-2; cdr3_aa: CASSLIGGSDEQYF; cdr3_nt: TGTGCCAGCAGCCTAATTGGCGGCTCTGACGAGCAGTACTTC
clone_size: NA; j_call: TRBJ1-4; d_call: NA; v_call: TRBV14; cdr3_aa: CASSQNWNEKLFF; cdr3_nt: TGTGCCAGCAGCCAAAATTGGAATGAAAAACTGTTTTTT
clone_size: NA; j_call: TRBJ1-2; d_call: NA; v_call: TRBV5-1; cdr3_aa: CASSLPPGGYTF; cdr3_nt: TGCGCCAGCAGCCTGCCTCCGGGGGGCTACACCTTC
clone_size: NA; j_call: TRBJ1-5; d_call: NA; v_call: TRBV28; cdr3_aa: CASSLGGNDQPQHF; cdr3_nt: TGTGCCAGCAGTTTGGGGGGTAATGATCAGCCCCAGCATTTT
clone_size: NA; j_call: TRBJ1-1; d_call: NA; v_call: TRBV15; cdr3_aa: CATSRDEEGNTEAFF; cdr3_nt: TGTGCCACCAGCAGAGATGAGGAGGGAAACACTGAAGCTTTCTTT
clone_size: NA; j_call: TRBJ1-5; d_call: NA; v_call: TRBV28; cdr3_aa: CASSLTGREPQHF; cdr3_nt: TGTGCCAGCAGCCTCACCGGTCGGGAGCCCCAGCATTTT
clone_size: NA; j_call: TRBJ1-5; d_call: TRBD1; v_call: TRBV18; cdr3_aa: CASSPGTGGLSNQPQHF; cdr3_nt: TGTGCCAGCTCACCAGGGACAGGGGGCTTAAGCAATCAGCCCCAGCATTTT
clone_size: NA; j_call: TRBJ2-7; d_call: NA; v_call: TRBV20-1; cdr3_aa: CSARGLGEQYF; cdr3_nt: TGCAGTGCTAGGGGACTTGGGGAGCAGTACTTC
clone_size: NA; j_call: TRBJ2-1; d_call: TRBD1; v_call: TRBV10-3; cdr3_aa: CAISLMSGLAGGEQFF; cdr3_nt: TGTGCCATCAGTTTAATGTCTGGGCTAGCAGGGGGCGAGCAGTTCTTC
clone_size: NA; j_call: TRBJ2-5; d_call: NA; v_call: TRBV7-8; cdr3_aa: CASSPYRAGQETQYF; cdr3_nt: TGTGCCAGCAGCCCGTACAGGGCCGGTCAAGAGACCCAGTACTTC
clone_size: NA; j_call: TRBJ1-6; d_call: NA; v_call: TRBV7-9; cdr3_aa: CASSLGRGDMSSPLHF; cdr3_nt: TGTGCCAGCAGCCTCGGGAGGGGGGACATGAGTTCACCCCTCCACTTT
clone_size: once; j_call: TRBJ2-5; d_call: TRBD2; v_call: TRBV2; cdr3_aa: CASSETVGGSQETQYF; cdr3_nt: TGTGCCAGCAGTGAAACGGTGGGGGGGTCCCAAGAGACCCAGTACTTC